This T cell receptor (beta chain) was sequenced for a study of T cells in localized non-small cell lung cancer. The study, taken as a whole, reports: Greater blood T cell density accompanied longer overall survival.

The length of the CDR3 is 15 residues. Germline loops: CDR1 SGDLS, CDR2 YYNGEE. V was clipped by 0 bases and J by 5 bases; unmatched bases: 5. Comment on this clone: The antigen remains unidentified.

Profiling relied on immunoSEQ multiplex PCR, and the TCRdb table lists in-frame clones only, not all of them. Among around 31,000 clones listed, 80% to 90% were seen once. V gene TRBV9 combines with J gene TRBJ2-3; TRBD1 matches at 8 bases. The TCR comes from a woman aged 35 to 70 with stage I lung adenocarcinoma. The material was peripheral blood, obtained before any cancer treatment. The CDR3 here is CASSVAGQGRDTQYF. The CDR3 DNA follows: TGTGCCAGCAGCGTAGCCGGACAGGGACGAGATACGCAGTATTTT. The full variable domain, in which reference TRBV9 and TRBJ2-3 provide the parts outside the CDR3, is DSGVTQTPKHLITATGQRVTLRCSPRSGDLSVYWYQQSLDQGLQFLIQYYNGEERAKGNILERFSAQQFPDLHSELNLSSLELGDSALYFCASSVAGQGRDTQYFGPGTRLTVL.